The TCR beta chain under discussion was sequenced for a study of blood T cell repertoires in COVID-19. Study-level background: From the United States, Italy and Spain came samples of acute and convalescent COVID-19. The cDNA or gDNA used as material had been derived from T cells, B-cell-depleted T cells, or PBMCs.

Original handling: Estimation of nucleated cell counts was performed using reference gene primer amplification. Clones were read by immunoSEQ multiplex PCR, and TCRdb kept only the in-frame ones, dropping some. V, J and clone size are those of that table, while D and trimming were read from the DNA. The sample lists some 670,000 clones; more than 80% were seen once. CDR1 is MNHEY and CDR2 is SVGAGI in the germline V gene. Losses at the gene ends were 6 bases for V and 2 bases for J; bases not matched to a gene: 5. The CDR3 totals 14 residues. This clone has a handful of counts. The V call is TRBV6-5, the J call TRBJ2-7, with TRBD2 identical over 9 bases. The sample consisted of peripheral blood. This receptor was identified in a woman aged 18-29 years with acute or convalescent COVID-19. For the CDR3, the DNA is TGTGCCAGCAGGCAGACTAGCGGACCCTACGAGCAGTACTTC. Protein sequence: CASRQTSGPYEQYF.